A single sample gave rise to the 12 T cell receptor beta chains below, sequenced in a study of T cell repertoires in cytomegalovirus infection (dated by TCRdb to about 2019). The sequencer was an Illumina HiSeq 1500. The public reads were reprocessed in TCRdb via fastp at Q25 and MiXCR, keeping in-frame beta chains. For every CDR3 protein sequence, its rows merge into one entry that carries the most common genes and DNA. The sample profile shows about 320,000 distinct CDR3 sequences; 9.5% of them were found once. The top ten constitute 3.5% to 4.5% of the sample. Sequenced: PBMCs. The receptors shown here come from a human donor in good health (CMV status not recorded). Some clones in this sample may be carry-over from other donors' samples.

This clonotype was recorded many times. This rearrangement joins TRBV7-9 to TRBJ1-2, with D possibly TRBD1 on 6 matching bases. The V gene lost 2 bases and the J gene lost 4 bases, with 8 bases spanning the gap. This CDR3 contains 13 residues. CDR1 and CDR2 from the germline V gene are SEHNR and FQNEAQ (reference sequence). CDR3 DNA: TGTGCCAGCAGCTTACCAGGGGCCTATGGCTACACCTTC. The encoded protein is CASSLPGAYGYTF.

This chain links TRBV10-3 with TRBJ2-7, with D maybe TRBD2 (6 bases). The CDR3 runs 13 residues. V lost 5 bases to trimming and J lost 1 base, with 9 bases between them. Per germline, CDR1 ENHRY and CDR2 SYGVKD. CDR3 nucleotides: TGTGCCATCAGTAGTGGGACTTCCTACGAGCAGTACTTC. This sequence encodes CAISSGTSYEQYF.

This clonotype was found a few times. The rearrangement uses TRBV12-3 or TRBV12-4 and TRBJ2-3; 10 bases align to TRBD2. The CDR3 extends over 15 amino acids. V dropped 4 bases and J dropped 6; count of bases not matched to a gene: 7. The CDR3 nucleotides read TGTGCCAGCAGTTCCCATAGCGGGGGGACTGATACGCAGTATTTT. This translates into CASSSHSGGTDTQYF.

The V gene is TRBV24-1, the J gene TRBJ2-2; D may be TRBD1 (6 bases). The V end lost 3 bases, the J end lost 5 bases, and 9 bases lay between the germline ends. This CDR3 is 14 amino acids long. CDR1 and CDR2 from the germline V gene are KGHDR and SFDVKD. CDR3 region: CATSDTGHTGELFF. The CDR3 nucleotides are TGTGCCACCAGTGATACGGGACATACCGGGGAGCTGTTTTTT.

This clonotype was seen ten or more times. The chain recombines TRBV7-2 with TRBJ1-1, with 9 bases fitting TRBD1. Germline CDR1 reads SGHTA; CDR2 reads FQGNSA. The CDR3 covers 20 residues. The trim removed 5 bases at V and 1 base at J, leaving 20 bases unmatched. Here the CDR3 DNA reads TGTGCCAGCAGCCAAAACAGGGGGCCAATAGTCCCGATCTCGAACACTGAAGCTTTCTTT. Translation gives CASSQNRGPIVPISNTEAFF.

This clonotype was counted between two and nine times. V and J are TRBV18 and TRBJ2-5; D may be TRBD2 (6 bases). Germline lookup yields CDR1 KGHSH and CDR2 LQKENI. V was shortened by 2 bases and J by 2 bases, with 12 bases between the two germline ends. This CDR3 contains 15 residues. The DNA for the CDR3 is TGTGCCAGCTCACCAGGACGGGGAGGTCAAGAGACCCAGTACTTC. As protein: CASSPGRGGQETQYF.

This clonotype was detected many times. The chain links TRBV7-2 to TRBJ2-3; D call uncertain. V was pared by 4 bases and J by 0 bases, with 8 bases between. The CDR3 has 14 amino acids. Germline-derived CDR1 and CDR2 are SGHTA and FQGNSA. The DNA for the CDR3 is TGTGCCAGCAGCTGGCACACTAGCACAGATACGCAGTATTTT. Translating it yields CASSWHTSTDTQYF.

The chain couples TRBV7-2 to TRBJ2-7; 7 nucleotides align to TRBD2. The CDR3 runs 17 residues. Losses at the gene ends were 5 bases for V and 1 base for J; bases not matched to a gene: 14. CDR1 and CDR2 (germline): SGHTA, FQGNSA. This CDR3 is CASSHWGGTSLSYEQYF. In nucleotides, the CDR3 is TGTGCCAGCAGCCATTGGGGGGGGACGTCTCTTTCCTACGAGCAGTACTTC.

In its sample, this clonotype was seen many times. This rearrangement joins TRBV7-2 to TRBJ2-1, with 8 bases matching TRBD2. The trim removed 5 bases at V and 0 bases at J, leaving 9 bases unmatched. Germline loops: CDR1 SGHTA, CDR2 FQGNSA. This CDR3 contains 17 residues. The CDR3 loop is CASSPRRGGSSYNEQFF. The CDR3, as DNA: TGTGCCAGCAGCCCACGACGGGGGGGAAGCTCCTACAATGAGCAGTTCTTC.

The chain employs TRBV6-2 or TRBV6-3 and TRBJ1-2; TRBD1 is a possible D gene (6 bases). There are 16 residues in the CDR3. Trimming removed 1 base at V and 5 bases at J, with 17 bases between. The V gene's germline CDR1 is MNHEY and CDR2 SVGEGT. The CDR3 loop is CASSYLGAARKYGYTF. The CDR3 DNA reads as TGTGCCAGCAGTTACTTGGGGGCTGCGAGGAAGTATGGCTACACCTTC.

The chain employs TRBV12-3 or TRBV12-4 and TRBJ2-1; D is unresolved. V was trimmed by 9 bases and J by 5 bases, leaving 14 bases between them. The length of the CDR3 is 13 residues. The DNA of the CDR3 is TGTGCCAGTAATAAAGTCTGGGACAATGAGCAGTTCTTC. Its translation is CASNKVWDNEQFF.

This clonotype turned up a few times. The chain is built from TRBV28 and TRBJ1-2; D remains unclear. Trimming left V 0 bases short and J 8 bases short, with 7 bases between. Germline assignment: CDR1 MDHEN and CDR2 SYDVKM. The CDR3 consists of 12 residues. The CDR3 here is CASSLWVGGYTF. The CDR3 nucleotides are TGTGCCAGCAGTTTATGGGTCGGGGGCTACACCTTC.